This T cell receptor beta chain came from a study of human CD8 memory T cell subsets. Among CD8+ T cells, TPEX were CCR7+ PD-1+ TIGIT+ early memory cells with exhausted-like traits. It was negative magnetic separation that enriched the total CD8+ T cells. Sequencing libraries of TCR beta were made by UMI-labeled 5' RACE. Original methodology: Functional CDR3 beta clonotypes numbered about 2,900 to 18,000 per TCR beta library. TCRdb reworked the 5' RACE reads into one entry per CDR3 protein, no DNA. These V and J calls derive from TCRdb rather than the authors' analysis. This repertoire includes fewer than 11,000 distinct CDR3 sequences. The CDR3 runs to 12 residues. Germline CDR1 SGDLS, CDR2 YYNGEE.

Input material: CD8+ T cells from PBMCs. The V call is TRBV9, the J call TRBJ2-1. The receptor comes from a human donor in good health. CDR3 sequence: CASSVVDGEQFF.